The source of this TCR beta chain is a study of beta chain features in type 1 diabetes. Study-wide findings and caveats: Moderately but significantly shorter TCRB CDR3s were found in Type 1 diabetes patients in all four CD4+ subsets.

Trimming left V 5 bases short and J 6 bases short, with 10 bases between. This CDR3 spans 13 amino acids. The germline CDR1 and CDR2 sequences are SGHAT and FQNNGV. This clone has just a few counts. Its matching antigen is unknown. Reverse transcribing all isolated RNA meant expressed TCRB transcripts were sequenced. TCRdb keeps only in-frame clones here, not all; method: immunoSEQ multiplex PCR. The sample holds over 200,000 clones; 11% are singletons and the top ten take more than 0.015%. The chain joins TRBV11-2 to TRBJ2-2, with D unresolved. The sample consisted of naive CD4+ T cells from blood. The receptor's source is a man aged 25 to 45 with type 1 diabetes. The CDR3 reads CASSPRFPGELFF. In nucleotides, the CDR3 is TGTGCCAGCAGCCCCAGGTTCCCCGGGGAGCTGTTTTTT.